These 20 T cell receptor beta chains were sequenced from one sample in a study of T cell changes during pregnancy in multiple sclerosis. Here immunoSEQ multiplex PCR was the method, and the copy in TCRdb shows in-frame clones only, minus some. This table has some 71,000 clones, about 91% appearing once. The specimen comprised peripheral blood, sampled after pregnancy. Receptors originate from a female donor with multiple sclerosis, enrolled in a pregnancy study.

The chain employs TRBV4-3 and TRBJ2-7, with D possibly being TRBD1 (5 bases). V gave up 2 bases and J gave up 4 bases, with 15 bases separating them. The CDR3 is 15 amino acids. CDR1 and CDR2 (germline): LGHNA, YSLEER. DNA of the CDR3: TGCGCCAGCAGCCAAAGGACGACTGGGGCATACGAGCAGTACTTC. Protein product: CASSQRTTGAYEQYF.

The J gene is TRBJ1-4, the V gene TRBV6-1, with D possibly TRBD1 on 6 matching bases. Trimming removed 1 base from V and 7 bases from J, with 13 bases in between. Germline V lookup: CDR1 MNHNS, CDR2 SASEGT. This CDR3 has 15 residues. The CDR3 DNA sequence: TGTGCCAGCAGTGAAGTTCACAGGGTCGGTGAAAAACTGTTTTTT. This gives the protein CASSEVHRVGEKLFF.

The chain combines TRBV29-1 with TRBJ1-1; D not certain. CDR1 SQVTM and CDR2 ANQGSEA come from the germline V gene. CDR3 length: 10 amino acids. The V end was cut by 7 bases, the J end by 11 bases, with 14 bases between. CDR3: CSGMAREAFF. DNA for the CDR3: TGCAGCGGAATGGCAAGGGAGGCTTTCTTT.

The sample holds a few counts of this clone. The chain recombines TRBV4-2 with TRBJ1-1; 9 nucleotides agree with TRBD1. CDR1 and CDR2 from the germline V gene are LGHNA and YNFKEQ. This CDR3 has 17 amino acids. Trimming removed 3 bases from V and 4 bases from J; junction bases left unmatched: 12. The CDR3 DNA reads TGTGCCAGCAGCCACCTCAAGGGACAGGGCCTGGGCACTGAAGCTTTCTTT. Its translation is CASSHLKGQGLGTEAFF.

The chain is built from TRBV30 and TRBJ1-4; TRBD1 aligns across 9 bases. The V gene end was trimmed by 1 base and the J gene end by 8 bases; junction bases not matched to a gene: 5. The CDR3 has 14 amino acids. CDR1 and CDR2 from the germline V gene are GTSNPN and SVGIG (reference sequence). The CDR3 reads CAWSEAGTGEKLFF. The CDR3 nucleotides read TGTGCCTGGAGTGAAGCGGGGACAGGGGAAAAACTGTTTTTT.

The CDR3 loop reads CASSPSTGRATGKAFF. The CDR3 DNA reads as TGTGCCAGCAGTCCCAGTACGGGTCGGGCAACAGGGAAAGCTTTCTTT. V gene TRBV28 combines with J gene TRBJ1-1, with a tentative D call TRBD1 (6 bases). The V gene lost 5 bases and the J gene lost 9 bases, with 25 bases spanning the gap. Germline V CDR1 and CDR2: MDHEN, SYDVKM. This CDR3 contains 16 residues.

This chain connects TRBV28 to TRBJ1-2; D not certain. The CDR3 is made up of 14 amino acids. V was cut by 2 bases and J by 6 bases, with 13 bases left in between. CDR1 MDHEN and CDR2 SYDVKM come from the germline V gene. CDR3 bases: TGTGCCAGCAGTTTAAGGCCGGGATCGGATGGCTACACCTTC. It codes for CASSLRPGSDGYTF.

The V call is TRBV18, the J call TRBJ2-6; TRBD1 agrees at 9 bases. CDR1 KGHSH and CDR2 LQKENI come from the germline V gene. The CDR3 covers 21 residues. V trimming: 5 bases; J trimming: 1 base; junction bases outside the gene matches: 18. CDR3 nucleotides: TGTGCCAGCTCATCTTTGTCAACAGGGGGCGCAGTGACTTCTGGGGCCAACGTCCTGACTTTC. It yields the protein CASSSLSTGGAVTSGANVLTF.

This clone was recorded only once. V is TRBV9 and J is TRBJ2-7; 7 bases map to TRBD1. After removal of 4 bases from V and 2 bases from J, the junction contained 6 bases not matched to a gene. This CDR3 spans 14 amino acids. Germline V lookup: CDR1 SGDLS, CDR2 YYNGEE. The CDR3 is CASSFGQATYEQYF. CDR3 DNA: TGTGCCAGCAGCTTCGGACAGGCAACCTACGAGCAGTACTTC. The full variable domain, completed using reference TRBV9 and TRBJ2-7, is DSGVTQTPKHLITATGQRVTLRCSPRSGDLSVYWYQQSLDQGLQFLIQYYNGEERAKGNILERFSAQQFPDLHSELNLSSLELGDSALYFCASSFGQATYEQYFGPGTRLTVT.

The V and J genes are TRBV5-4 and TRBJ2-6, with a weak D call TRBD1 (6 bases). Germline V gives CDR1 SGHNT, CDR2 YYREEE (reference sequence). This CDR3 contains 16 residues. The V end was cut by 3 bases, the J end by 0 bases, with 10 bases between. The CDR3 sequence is CASSYHRDSGANVLTF. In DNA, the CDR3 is TGTGCCAGCAGCTACCACAGGGACTCTGGGGCCAACGTCCTGACTTTC.

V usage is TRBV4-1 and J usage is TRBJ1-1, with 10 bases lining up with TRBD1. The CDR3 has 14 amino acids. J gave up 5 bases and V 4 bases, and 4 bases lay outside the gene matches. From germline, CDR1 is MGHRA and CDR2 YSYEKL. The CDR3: CASSPRTGGTEAFF. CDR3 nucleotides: TGCGCCAGCAGCCCGAGGACAGGGGGAACTGAAGCTTTCTTT.

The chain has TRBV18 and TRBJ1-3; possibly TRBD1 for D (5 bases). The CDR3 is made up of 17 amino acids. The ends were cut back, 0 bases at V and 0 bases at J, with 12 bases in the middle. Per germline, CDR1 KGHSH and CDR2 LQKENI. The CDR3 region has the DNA TGTGCCAGCTCACCACCGTTTCTAACAGGCTCTGGAAACACCATATATTTT. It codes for CASSPPFLTGSGNTIYF. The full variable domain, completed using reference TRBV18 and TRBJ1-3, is NAGVMQNPRHLVRRRGQEARLRCSPMKGHSHVYWYRQLPEEGLKFMVYLQKENIIDESGMPKERFSAEFPKEGPSILRIQQVVRGDSAAYFCASSPPFLTGSGNTIYFGEGSWLTVV.

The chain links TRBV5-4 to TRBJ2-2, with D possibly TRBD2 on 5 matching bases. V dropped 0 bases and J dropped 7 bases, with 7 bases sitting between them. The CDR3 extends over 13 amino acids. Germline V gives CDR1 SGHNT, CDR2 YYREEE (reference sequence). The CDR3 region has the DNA TGTGCCAGCAGCTTGGGGGCGGGCGGGGAGCTGTTTTTT. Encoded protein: CASSLGAGGELFF.

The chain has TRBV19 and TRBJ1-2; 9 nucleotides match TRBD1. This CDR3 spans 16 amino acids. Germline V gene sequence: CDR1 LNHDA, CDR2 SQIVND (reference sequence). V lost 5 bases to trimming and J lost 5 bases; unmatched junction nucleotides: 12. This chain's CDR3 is CASSSGQGRIRYGYTF. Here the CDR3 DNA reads TGTGCCAGTAGTTCAGGACAGGGGCGCATACGTTATGGCTACACCTTC.

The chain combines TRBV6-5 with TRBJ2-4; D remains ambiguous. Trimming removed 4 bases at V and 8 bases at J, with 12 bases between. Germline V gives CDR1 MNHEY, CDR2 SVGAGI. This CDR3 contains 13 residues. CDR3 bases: TGTGCCAGCAGTTCCTCCAAGAGGTACATTCAGTACTTC. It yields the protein CASSSSKRYIQYF.

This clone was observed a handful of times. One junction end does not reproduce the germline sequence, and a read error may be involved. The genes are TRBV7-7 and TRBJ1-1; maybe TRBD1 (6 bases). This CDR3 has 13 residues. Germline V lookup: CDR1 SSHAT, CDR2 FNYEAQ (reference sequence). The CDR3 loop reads CASSLAQGTEAFF. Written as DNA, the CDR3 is TGTGCTAGCAGCTTAGCGCAGGGGACTGAAGCTTTCTTT.

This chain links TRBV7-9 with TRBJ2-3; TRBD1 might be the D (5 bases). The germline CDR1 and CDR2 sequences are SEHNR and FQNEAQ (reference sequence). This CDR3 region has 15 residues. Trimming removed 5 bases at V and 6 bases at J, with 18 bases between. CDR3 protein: CASSPDGFKGDTQYF. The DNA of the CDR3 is TGTGCCAGCAGCCCCGACGGTTTTAAGGGGGATACGCAGTATTTT.

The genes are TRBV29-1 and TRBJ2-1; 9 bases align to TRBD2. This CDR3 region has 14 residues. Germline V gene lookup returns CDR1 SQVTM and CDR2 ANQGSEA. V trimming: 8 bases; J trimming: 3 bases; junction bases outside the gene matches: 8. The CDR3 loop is CSHTPSGNYNEQFF. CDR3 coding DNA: TGCAGCCACACGCCTAGCGGGAACTACAATGAGCAGTTCTTC.

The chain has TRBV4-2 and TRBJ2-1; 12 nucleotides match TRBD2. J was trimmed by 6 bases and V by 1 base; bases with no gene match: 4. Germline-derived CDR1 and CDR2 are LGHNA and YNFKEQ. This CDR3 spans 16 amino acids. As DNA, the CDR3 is TGTGCCAGCAGCCAAGCCGGGACTAGCGGGCGCAATGAGCAGTTCTTC. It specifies CASSQAGTSGRNEQFF.

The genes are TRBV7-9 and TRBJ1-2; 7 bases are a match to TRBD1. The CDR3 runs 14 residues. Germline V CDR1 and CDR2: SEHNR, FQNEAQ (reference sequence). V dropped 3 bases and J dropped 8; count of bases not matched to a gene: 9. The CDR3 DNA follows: TGTGCCAGCAGCTTTCCGACAGGGAGGTACGGCTACACCTTC. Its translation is CASSFPTGRYGYTF. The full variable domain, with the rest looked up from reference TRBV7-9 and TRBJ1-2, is DTGVSQNPRHKITKRGQNVTFRCDPISEHNRLYWYRQTLGQGPEFLTYFQNEAQLEKSRLLSDRFSAERPKGSFSTLEIQRTEQGDSAMYLCASSFPTGRYGYTFGSGTRLTVV.